This paragraph covers one T cell receptor beta chain sequence. Its antigen is currently unknown. These data are taken from a study of T cell responses to AZD1222 COVID-19 vaccine. Looking at the study overall: The study pooled second doses at about 4 or about 12 weeks. The study, taken as a whole, reports: Just six people given AZD1222 tested seropositive at baseline. Donor demographics were predominantly white British with a female majority; clonal diversity may be underestimated.

This CDR3 contains 20 residues. After removal of 1 base from V and 3 bases from J, the junction contained 20 bases not matched to a gene. Germline loops: CDR1 MDHEN, CDR2 SYDVKM. This table comes from immunoSEQ multiplex PCR, and its TCRdb copy is limited to in-frame clones, with some not included. Here the sample spans 100,000 to 150,000 clones, approximately 89% being singletons. The rearrangement links TRBV28 to TRBJ1-1; 7 bases fit TRBD1. The source material was peripheral blood, sampled on day 0 of AZD1222 vaccination. The receptor was derived from an adult in good health. For the CDR3, the DNA is TGTGCCAGCAGTTTATCCCCTGGGACAGAAGACCCTTTTTCCTACACTGAAGCTTTCTTT. It specifies CASSLSPGTEDPFSYTEAFF.